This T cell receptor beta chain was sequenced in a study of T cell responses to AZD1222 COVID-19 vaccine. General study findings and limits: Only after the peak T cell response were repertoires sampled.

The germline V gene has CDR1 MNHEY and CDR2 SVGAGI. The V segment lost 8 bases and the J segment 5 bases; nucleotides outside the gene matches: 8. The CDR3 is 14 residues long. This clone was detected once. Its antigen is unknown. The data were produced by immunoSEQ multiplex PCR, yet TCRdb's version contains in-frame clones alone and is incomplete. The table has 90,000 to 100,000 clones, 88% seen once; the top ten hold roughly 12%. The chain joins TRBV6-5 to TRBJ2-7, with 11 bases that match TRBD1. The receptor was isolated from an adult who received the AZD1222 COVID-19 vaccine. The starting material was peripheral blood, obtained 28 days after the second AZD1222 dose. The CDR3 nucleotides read TGTGCCAGCCAGGACAGGGGGCTAGACAACGAGCAGTACTTC. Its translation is CASQDRGLDNEQYF.